Each of the 23 T cell receptor beta chains below was sequenced from the same sample in a study of cytomegalovirus exposure and HLA in healthy donors. The PCR contained 60 Vbeta and 13 Jbeta primers. Clones were read by immunoSEQ multiplex PCR, and TCRdb kept only the in-frame ones, dropping some. The sample holds more than 85,000 clones; around 74% are singletons and the top ten take roughly a tenth. Sequencing used PBMCs. The source of these receptors is a man aged 25-45 years in good health and CMV-seropositive.

This clone was seen only a few times. The chain is built from TRBV4-2 and TRBJ2-7; the match to TRBD2 covers 8 bases. CDR1 and CDR2 from the germline V gene are LGHNA and YNFKEQ. The CDR3 contains 15 residues. V gave up 0 bases and J gave up 5 bases; unmatched junction bases: 6. CDR3 region: CASSQDRGGSDEQYF. The CDR3 coding sequence is TGTGCCAGCAGCCAAGATCGGGGGGGGAGCGACGAGCAGTACTTC.

CDR3: CASSPREETQYF. The CDR3 DNA follows: TGTGCCAGCTCACCAAGGGAGGAGACCCAGTACTTC. The chain uses TRBV18 and TRBJ2-5; TRBD2 might be the D (5 bases). The CDR3 extends over 12 amino acids. Germline CDR1 and CDR2: KGHSH and LQKENI. V gave up 2 bases and J gave up 5 bases, with 6 bases separating them.

The J gene is TRBJ2-1, the V gene TRBV6-1, with D tentatively TRBD2 (6 bases). In germline, CDR1 is MNHNS, CDR2 SASEGT. The CDR3 has 14 amino acids. The V end was cut by 2 bases, the J end by 7 bases, with 12 bases between. For the CDR3, the DNA is TGTGCCAGCAGTGAACTGGGGGGTTGGAATGAGCAGTTCTTC. Amino acid sequence: CASSELGGWNEQFF.

The rearrangement links TRBV19 to TRBJ2-3; TRBD2 might be the D (5 bases). The V end lost 5 bases, the J end lost 7 bases, and 7 bases lay between the germline ends. This CDR3 is 11 amino acids long. Germline V gene lookup returns CDR1 LNHDA and CDR2 SQIVND (reference sequence). CDR3 nucleotides: TGTGCCAGTAGTGAGGGTAATACGCAGTATTTT. It translates to CASSEGNTQYF.

As to this clone: The junction departs from the called germline gene at one end, perhaps through a read error. This chain joins TRBV7-9 and TRBJ2-6, with unresolved D. The CDR3 consists of 18 residues. CDR1 and CDR2 from the germline V gene are SEHNR and FQNEAQ (reference sequence). CDR3 in amino acids: CSSSLSPRITSGANVLTF. DNA for the CDR3: TGTTCCAGCAGCTTATCCCCCAGGATCACCTCTGGGGCCAACGTCCTGACTTTC.

The chain links TRBV19 to TRBJ2-3, with 7 bases identical to TRBD2. CDR1 is LNHDA and CDR2 is SQIVND in the germline V gene (reference sequence). Trimming removed 1 base from V and 0 bases from J; junction bases left unmatched: 7. The CDR3 is 17 residues long. The CDR3 reads CASSIVPGLTSTDTQYF. Here the CDR3 DNA reads TGTGCCAGTAGTATAGTGCCGGGACTAACCAGCACAGATACGCAGTATTTT.

The chain carries TRBV5-6 and TRBJ2-7; the D gene is possibly TRBD2 (6 bases). The CDR3 is made up of 13 amino acids. V gave up 1 base and J gave up 6 bases, with 11 bases separating them. The germline V gene has CDR1 SGHDT and CDR2 YYEEEE. CDR3 DNA sequence: TGTGCCAGCAGCTTGAGGCGGGAAGTCGAGCAGTACTTC. The encoded protein is CASSLRREVEQYF.

CDR3: CASSPSGSKWGYTF. As DNA, the CDR3 is TGTGCCAGCAGCCCCTCAGGGTCAAAGTGGGGCTACACCTTC. This chain links TRBV4-2 with TRBJ1-2, with a weak D call TRBD1 (5 bases). Germline loops: CDR1 LGHNA, CDR2 YNFKEQ. V lost 4 bases to trimming and J lost 8 bases, with 17 bases between them. The CDR3 spans 14 residues.

The J gene is TRBJ1-2, the V gene TRBV2, with 7 nucleotides matching TRBD1. Germline V gene data show CDR1 as SNHLY and CDR2 as FYNNEI. CDR3 size: 14 residues. J gave up 7 bases and V 1 base, and 6 bases lay outside the gene matches. The chain's CDR3 is CASSEEYRGLGYTF. The DNA of the CDR3 is TGTGCCAGCAGTGAAGAGTACAGGGGACTTGGCTACACCTTC. The entire variable domain, with the rest obtained from reference TRBV2 and TRBJ1-2, is as follows: EPEVTQTPSHQVTQMGQEVILRCVPISNHLYFYWYRQILGQKVEFLVSFYNNEISEKSEIFDDQFSVERPDGSNFTLKIRSTKLEDSAMYFCASSEEYRGLGYTFGSGTRLTVV.

The V call is TRBV9, the J call TRBJ2-7, with TRBD1 identical over 12 bases. After removal of 3 bases from V and 4 bases from J, the junction contained 11 bases not matched to a gene. The length of the CDR3 is 17 residues. The V gene's germline CDR1 is SGDLS and CDR2 YYNGEE. CDR3 residues: CASSEDSGTGGRYEQYF. The CDR3 coding sequence is TGTGCCAGCAGCGAAGATTCCGGGACAGGGGGCAGGTACGAGCAGTACTTC.

This clone has just a few counts. The J gene is TRBJ1-4, the V gene TRBV5-4, with unresolved D. The CDR3 loop spans 15 amino acids. Trimming pared 1 base from V and 7 bases from J, leaving 14 bases between. CDR1 and CDR2 (germline): SGHNT, YYREEE (reference sequence). CDR3 amino acids: CASSLRSSTGEKLFF. In DNA, the CDR3 is TGTGCCAGCAGCTTGCGGAGCAGTACTGGTGAAAAACTGTTTTTT.

V usage is TRBV10-3 and J usage is TRBJ2-5, with a possible D match to TRBD2 (5 bases). CDR3 length: 13 amino acids. Between the trimmed V and J ends, which lost 4 bases and 2 bases, there was a span of 8 bases. Germline CDR1 is ENHRY and CDR2 is SYGVKD. The DNA of the CDR3 is TGTGCCATCAGTGCCCGGGAACAAGAGACCCAGTACTTC. Protein product: CAISAREQETQYF.

This chain connects TRBV5-1 to TRBJ1-6, with 10 bases fitting TRBD1. V shed 4 bases, J shed 7 bases, and the junction held 5 bases outside the gene matches. Germline lookup yields CDR1 SGHRS and CDR2 YFSETQ. The CDR3 has 15 residues. The CDR3 DNA reads TGCGCCAGCAGCCCTAGGACAGGGGGGAATTCACCCCTCCACTTT. This translates into CASSPRTGGNSPLHF.

The chain has TRBV6-1 and TRBJ2-3, with D perhaps matching TRBD2 (6 bases). This CDR3 has 16 amino acids. Per the germline V gene, CDR1 is MNHNS and CDR2 is SASEGT. V lost 4 bases, J lost 1 base, and 15 bases lay in between. In DNA, the CDR3 is TGTGCCAGCAGTGTCCTTAGCGGAGGAGGCACAGATACGCAGTATTTT. Amino acid sequence: CASSVLSGGGTDTQYF.

The chain employs TRBV19 and TRBJ2-7; 9 bases match TRBD1. This CDR3 region has 14 residues. Germline values: CDR1 LNHDA, CDR2 SQIVND (reference sequence). V was clipped by 5 bases and J by 5 bases; unmatched bases: 7. This CDR3 is CASSVGTGSDEQYF. Written as DNA, the CDR3 is TGTGCCAGTAGTGTGGGGACAGGGTCGGACGAGCAGTACTTC.

In this sample, this clone turned up once. V usage is TRBV9 and J usage is TRBJ2-7; 8 bases map to TRBD1. This CDR3 spans 14 amino acids. Trimming at V came to 0 bases and at J to 4 bases, leaving 3 bases not matched to a gene. Germline loops: CDR1 SGDLS, CDR2 YYNGEE. CDR3 region: CASSVGTGPYEQYF. The CDR3 nucleotides are TGTGCCAGCAGCGTAGGGACAGGGCCTTACGAGCAGTACTTC.

The chain is built from TRBV7-3 and TRBJ2-1; D unclear. This CDR3 comprises 13 residues. Germline V gene data show CDR1 as SGHTA and CDR2 as FQGTGA. The V end was cut by 2 bases, the J end by 3 bases, with 5 bases between. The CDR3 protein is CASSLPHYNEQFF. CDR3 DNA sequence: TGTGCCAGCAGCTTACCCCACTACAATGAGCAGTTCTTC.

The rearrangement uses TRBV11-3 and TRBJ2-7, with 8 positions matching TRBD1. There are 15 residues in the CDR3. V trimming: 5 bases; J trimming: 3 bases; junction bases outside the gene matches: 9. Per the germline V gene, CDR1 is SGHNT and CDR2 is YENEEA. The CDR3 sequence: CASSINRDRSYEQYF. For the CDR3, the DNA is TGTGCCAGCAGCATAAACCGGGACAGGAGCTACGAGCAGTACTTC.

V usage is TRBV7-9 and J usage is TRBJ1-1, with D unresolved. Trimming cost V 3 bases and J 5 bases, with 10 bases left between them. This CDR3 is built from 13 residues. Germline V gene sequence: CDR1 SEHNR, CDR2 FQNEAQ (reference sequence). The CDR3 spells CASSFPGETEAFF. CDR3 nucleotide sequence: TGTGCCAGCAGCTTCCCCGGGGAGACTGAAGCTTTCTTT.

The rearrangement joins TRBV4-1 to TRBJ1-3; the D is unclear. CDR1 and CDR2 from the germline V gene are MGHRA and YSYEKL. CDR3 length: 18 amino acids. V dropped 0 bases and J dropped 4 bases, with 19 bases sitting between them. CDR3 DNA: TGCGCCAGCAGCCAAGACCGGGAGCACTTTCTGGGGGGAAACACCATATATTTT. Amino acid sequence: CASSQDREHFLGGNTIYF.

The CDR3: CAISDVGTSLKDNEQFF. DNA of the CDR3: TGTGCCATCAGTGATGTCGGGACTAGCTTGAAGGACAATGAGCAGTTCTTC. The gene calls are TRBV10-3 and TRBJ2-1; 9 nucleotides agree with TRBD2. The CDR3 is 17 amino acids. With 3 bases clipped from V and 5 bases from J, the junction kept 11 bases outside the gene matches. Germline CDR1 and CDR2: ENHRY and SYGVKD.

The chain carries TRBV7-9 and TRBJ1-4; D gene uncertain. The V and J ends lost 2 bases and 12 bases respectively, with 7 bases between them. The CDR3 contains 11 residues. Per germline, CDR1 SEHNR and CDR2 FQNEAQ (reference sequence). The CDR3 protein is CASSLTEELFF. As DNA, the CDR3 is TGTGCCAGCAGCTTAACGGAGGAACTGTTTTTT.

The rearrangement joins TRBV7-9 to TRBJ1-1; 7 bases fit TRBD1. From germline, CDR1 is SEHNR and CDR2 FQNEAQ (reference sequence). Trimming removed 5 bases from V and 0 bases from J; junction bases left unmatched: 6. CDR3 length: 15 amino acids. The CDR3 protein is CASSPQGNLNTEAFF. As DNA, the CDR3 is TGTGCCAGCAGCCCACAGGGGAACCTGAACACTGAAGCTTTCTTT.